This T cell receptor (beta chain) came from a study of T cell responses to AZD1222 COVID-19 vaccine. The ends were cut back, 7 bases at V and 0 bases at J, with 10 bases in the middle. Looked up from germline, CDR1 is SNHLY and CDR2 is FYNNEI. This CDR3 has 14 amino acids. Of note for this clone: What it binds is unknown.

Findings and limits, study-wide: The peak T cell response came first, and repertoires were sampled only after it. The reported proportion of spike-specific TCRs targeting unmutated variant regions was nearly half. Spike as a whole was targeted by vaccine-associated CD4 TCRs, dominant at 160-218 and 743-854. Donors, mostly white British, included more females; clonal diversity was possibly underestimated.

Assay: immunoSEQ multiplex PCR; the TCRdb copy retains only in-frame clones and omits some. The table lists about 120,000 clones, around 82% of them singletons. This sequence joins TRBV2 and TRBJ1-5; D call uncertain. The receptor was isolated from an adult in good health. This sample comprised peripheral blood, obtained on day 0 of AZD1222 vaccination. The CDR3 here is CASTQANSNQPQHF. In nucleotides, the CDR3 is TGTGCCAGCACTCAAGCAAATAGCAATCAGCCCCAGCATTTT.